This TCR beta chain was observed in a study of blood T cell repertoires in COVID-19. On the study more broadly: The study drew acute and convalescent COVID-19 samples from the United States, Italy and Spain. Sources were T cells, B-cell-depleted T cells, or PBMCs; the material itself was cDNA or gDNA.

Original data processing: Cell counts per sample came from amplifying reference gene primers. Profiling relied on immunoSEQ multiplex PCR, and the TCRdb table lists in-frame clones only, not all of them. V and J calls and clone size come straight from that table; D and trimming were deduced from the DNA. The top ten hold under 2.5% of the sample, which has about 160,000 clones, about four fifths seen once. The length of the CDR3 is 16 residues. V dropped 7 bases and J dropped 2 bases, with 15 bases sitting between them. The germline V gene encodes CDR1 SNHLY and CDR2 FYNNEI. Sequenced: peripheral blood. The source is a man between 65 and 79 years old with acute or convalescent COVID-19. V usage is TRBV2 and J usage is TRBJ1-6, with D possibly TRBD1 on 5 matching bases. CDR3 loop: CASKAGRGTYNSPLHF. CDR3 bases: TGTGCCAGCAAGGCAGGGCGGGGTACCTATAATTCACCCCTCCACTTT.